This entry describes one T cell receptor beta chain. CDR1 and CDR2 from the germline V gene are MDHEN and SYDVKM. J lost 8 bases, V lost 0 bases, and 4 bases had no gene match. This CDR3 is 15 amino acids long. The data are from a study of blood T cell repertoires in COVID-19. Using immunoSEQ multiplex PCR, the repertoire was profiled, and TCRdb retains in-frame clones only, with some absent. The sample contains roughly 380,000 clones, about 90% of which appear only once. Sequenced material: PBMCs or T cells enriched from blood (not recorded which). The chain carries TRBV28 and TRBJ2-1, with TRBD2 matching over 10 bases. The clonotype was recovered from a woman in her twenties or thirties who had recovered from COVID-19. The CDR3 region has the DNA TGTGCCAGCAGTTTATGGGCTAGCGGGAGCGATGAGCAGTTCTTC. Translating it yields CASSLWASGSDEQFF.